The following is a T cell receptor (beta chain) sequence with its context. These data belong to a study of T cell responses to AZD1222 COVID-19 vaccine. With 3 bases removed from V and 7 bases from J, the gap between germline ends came to 16 bases. CDR3 size: 15 residues. The V gene's germline CDR1 is MDHEN and CDR2 SYDVKM. Clones were sequenced by immunoSEQ multiplex PCR, and TCRdb holds only the in-frame ones, with some missing. This sample yields about 210,000 clones, of which around 94% are seen a single time; approximately 1.5% belongs to the top ten. The TCR was taken from an adult who received the MenACWY meningococcal vaccine as a control. This material consisted of peripheral blood, taken 28 days after the second dose of the MenACWY control vaccine. V is TRBV28 and J is TRBJ1-5, with a tentative D call TRBD1 (6 bases). Here the CDR3 reads CASSFPAGDRQPQHF. CDR3 nucleotide sequence: TGTGCCAGCAGTTTTCCTGCAGGGGATAGGCAGCCCCAGCATTTT.